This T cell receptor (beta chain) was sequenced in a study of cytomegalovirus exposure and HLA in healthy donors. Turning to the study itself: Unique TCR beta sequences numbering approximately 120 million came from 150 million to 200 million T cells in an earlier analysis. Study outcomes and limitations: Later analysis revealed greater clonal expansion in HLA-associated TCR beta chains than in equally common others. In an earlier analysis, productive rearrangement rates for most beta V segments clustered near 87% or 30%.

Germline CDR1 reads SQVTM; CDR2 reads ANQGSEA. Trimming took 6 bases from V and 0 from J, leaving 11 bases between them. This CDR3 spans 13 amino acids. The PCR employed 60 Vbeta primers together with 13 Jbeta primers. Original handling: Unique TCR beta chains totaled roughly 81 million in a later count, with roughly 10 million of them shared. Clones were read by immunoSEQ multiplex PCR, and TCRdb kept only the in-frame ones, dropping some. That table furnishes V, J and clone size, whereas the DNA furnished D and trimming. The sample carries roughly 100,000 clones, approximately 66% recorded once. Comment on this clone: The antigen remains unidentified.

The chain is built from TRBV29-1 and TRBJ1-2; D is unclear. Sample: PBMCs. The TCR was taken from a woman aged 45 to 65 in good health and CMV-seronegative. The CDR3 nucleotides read TGCAGCGTATCACAGAACTCTAACTATGGCTACACCTTC. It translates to CSVSQNSNYGYTF. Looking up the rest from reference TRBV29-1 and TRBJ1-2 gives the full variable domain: SAVISQKPSRDICQRGTSLTIQCQVDSQVTMMFWYRQQPGQSLTLIATANQGSEATYESGFVIDKFPISRPNLTFSTLTVSNMSPEDSSIYLCSVSQNSNYGYTFGSGTRLTVV.